This T cell receptor beta chain was found in a study of beta chain features in type 1 diabetes (dated by TCRdb to the late 2010s). Notes on the research overall: Mean age, gender distribution, total cell number and subset yield did not differ between patients and healthy donors. Regulatory and stem cell-like memory subsets were obtained from only 8 patients and roughly eight healthy donors, while naive and central memory subsets were obtained from all 28 donors. The study compared TCRB repertoires of sorted circulating CD4+ T cell subsets between recently diagnosed type 1 diabetes patients and matched healthy donors. A total of about 110,000,000 sorted cells were examined across all samples, and a strong correlation was observed between cell number per subset and RNA yield.

CDR1 and CDR2 (SEHNR, FQNEAQ) derive from the germline V gene (reference sequence). From its cysteine to its phenylalanine, the CDR3 spans 14 amino acids. Of all the DNA, just the CDR3 is kept, 42 bases in frame from base 1. The junction carries 10 bases between V and J, which are trimmed by 5 bases and 0 bases respectively. Each donor gave one peripheral blood draw, approximately 110 mL on average, collected into heparinised tubes. Using a panel that included CD45RO, CCR7, CD25, CD127, CD95 and CD27, naive, central memory, regulatory and stem cell-like memory CD4+ T cells were sorted on a BD FACSAria II. Purity was above 95% for every sorted population. Right away, PBMCs were isolated by Lymphoprep density gradient centrifugation and were stained directly, with no culture step. So that batch effects would be minimized, each experiment stained and sorted samples in pairs, pairing one healthy donor with one patient.

Points on this clone: No cognate antigen has been identified for it. One base away there is no much larger clone; base qualities are not given.

Results and caveats for the whole study, not just this receptor: A moderate but significant shortening of TCRB CDR3 length was observed in type 1 diabetes patients in all four CD4+ subsets. Shorter templates might be favored by PCR, yet because patient and control samples were amplified and corrected together, any such skew would affect both groups equally. Naive, central memory and regulatory TCRB repertoires appeared to be more alike among patients than among healthy donors. Sequencing cDNA rather than genomic DNA could over-represent highly expressing activated cells, although activation and CD3 levels did not differ between groups. Because small numbers of individuals were included in the HLA sub-analyses, any influence of HLA type on TCRB rearrangement was left unresolved. Fewer insertions and more nucleotide deletions at VDJ recombination sites were observed in patients with type 1 diabetes, implying thymic rearrangement abnormalities.

The entire amount of isolated RNA was reverse transcribed using the High Capacity cDNA Reverse Transcription Kit, so the sequenced TCRB transcripts were expressed ones. Naive, central memory and regulatory T cell samples underwent deep immunoSEQ sequencing, averaging about 3.57 million total reads per sample. After sorted cells were lysed in RLT buffer, RNA was extracted with DNase-treated RNeasy Micro or Mini kits, with the choice depending on cell number. Each cell subset was processed separately to prevent cross-contamination, with patient and healthy donor samples processed together. The immunoSEQ multiplex PCR was used to amplify TCRB sequences from cDNA, yielding 87-bp fragments that span the CDR3 region. Amplicons were sequenced on the Illumina HiSeq platform. As for the authors' bioinformatics: PCR bias was computationally corrected using synthetic template baselines, reads within Hamming distance 2 were collapsed, and singletons that could not be merged were discarded. Reads were aligned to IMGT to assign V, D and J genes, CDR3 length, and insertions or deletions at six rearrangement sites. Within each subset, clonotype counts were normalized to sorted cell number, and only after that were true diversity and Gini coefficients computed with the tcR R package. The overlap coefficient, calculated on TCRB nucleotide sequences, was used to quantify repertoire sharing. TCRdb stores this immuneACCESS table with in-frame sequences only. Part of the clones is absent; in the studies checked, under half of the shortfall reflects unresolved V genes, and no reason is known for the rest. V, J and clone size were drawn from that table, and D and trimming were deduced from the DNA. The sample table records almost 350,000 clones; less than 10% of these occur just once. Jointly, the top ten make up under 0.5% of the sample.

This TCR derives from a young woman in good health. Recombination linked TRBV7-9 to TRBJ1-1; the D gene cannot be resolved reliably. The sample taken for sequencing was central memory CD4+ T cells from blood. The nucleotide sequence is given as TGTGCCAGCAGCCAAGCAACCGTGAACACTGAAGCTTTCTTT. This encodes CASSQATVNTEAFF.